This T cell receptor beta chain was recorded in a study of metastatic and nonmetastatic thyroid tumors. Study-level background: Repertoire comparison spanned blood and tumor or nodule tissue of malignant and benign thyroid patients. Study observations and caveats: Patients with malignant thyroid tumors reportedly had significantly higher TCR beta diversity than those with benign nodules, in blood and tumor.

Before thyroid surgery, none of the patients had received any treatment. TCRdb reprocessed the PCR reads via MiXCR. The data contain about 24,000 clones, about a quarter of them seen just once; the ten biggest clones take up 15% to 20%. There are 13 residues in the CDR3. Trimming left V 4 bases short and J 1 base short, with 7 bases between. Germline CDR1 and CDR2: MNHEY and SVGAGI. This clone is deemed medium-sized (0.01 to 0.1%). Its antigen is unidentified. The specimen was blood. The J gene is TRBJ1-1, the V gene TRBV6-5, with D unclear. The clonotype was recovered from a male donor with papillary thyroid cancer or a benign thyroid nodule (not recorded which). Some clones in this sample may be carry-over from other donors' samples. The CDR3 DNA reads TGTGCCAGCAGTTTACTTGGGAACACTGAAGCTTTCTTT. This encodes CASSLLGNTEAFF.